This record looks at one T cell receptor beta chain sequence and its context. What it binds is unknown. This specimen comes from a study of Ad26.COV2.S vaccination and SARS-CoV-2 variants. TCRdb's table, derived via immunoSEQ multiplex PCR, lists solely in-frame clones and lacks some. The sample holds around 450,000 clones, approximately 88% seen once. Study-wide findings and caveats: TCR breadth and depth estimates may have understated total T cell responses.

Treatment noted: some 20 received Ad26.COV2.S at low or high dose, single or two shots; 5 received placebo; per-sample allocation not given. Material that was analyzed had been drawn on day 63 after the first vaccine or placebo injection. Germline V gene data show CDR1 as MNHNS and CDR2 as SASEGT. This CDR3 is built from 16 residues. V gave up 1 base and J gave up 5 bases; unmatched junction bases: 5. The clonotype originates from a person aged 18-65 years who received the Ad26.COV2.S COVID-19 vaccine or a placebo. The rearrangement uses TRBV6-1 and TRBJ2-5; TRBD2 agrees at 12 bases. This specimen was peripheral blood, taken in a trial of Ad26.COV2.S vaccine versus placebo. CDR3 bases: TGTGCCAGCAGTGAAGTCCTAGCGGGGGGGCGGGAGACCCAGTACTTC. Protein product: CASSEVLAGGRETQYF.